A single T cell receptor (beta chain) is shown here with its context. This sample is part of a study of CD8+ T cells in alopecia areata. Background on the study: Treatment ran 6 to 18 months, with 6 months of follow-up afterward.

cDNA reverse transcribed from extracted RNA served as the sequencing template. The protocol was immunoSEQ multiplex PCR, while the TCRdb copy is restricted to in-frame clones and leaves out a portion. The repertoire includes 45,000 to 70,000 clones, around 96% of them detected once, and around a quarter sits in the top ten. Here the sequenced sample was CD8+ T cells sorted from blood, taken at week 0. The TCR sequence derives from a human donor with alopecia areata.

The CDR3 here is CASSLVGRTQETQYF. The CDR3 bases are TGTGCCAGCAGCTTAGTTGGCAGGACTCAAGAGACCCAGTACTTC. The genes are TRBV7-6 and TRBJ2-5, with D possibly matching TRBD2 (5 bases). This CDR3 is 15 amino acids long. V was clipped by 1 base and J by 2 bases, with 11 bases between them. Germline values: CDR1 SGHVS, CDR2 FNYEAQ.